What follows are 2 T cell receptor beta chains derived from one specimen sequenced in a study of OX40 agonist ivuxolimab in advanced cancers. The method was immunoSEQ multiplex PCR; TCRdb's version includes in-frame clones alone and lacks a portion of them. The sample consists of over 35,000 clones, 70% to 90% of them appearing once. The input for sequencing was CD4+ or CD8+ T cells sorted from blood, taken in a trial of the OX40 agonist ivuxolimab. The receptors originated from an adult with an advanced solid tumor such as melanoma, head and neck, liver or kidney cancer.

In DNA, the CDR3 is TGTGCCAGCAGTTTATGGACAGGGAATGAGCAGTTCTTC. Residues: CASSLWTGNEQFF. The chain recombines TRBV27 with TRBJ2-1, with TRBD1 identical over 8 bases. Germline V gives CDR1 MNHEY, CDR2 SMNVEV (reference sequence). This CDR3 comprises 13 residues. The trim removed 1 base at V and 7 bases at J, leaving 0 bases unmatched.

The V gene is TRBV14, the J gene TRBJ1-2, with no clear D. Germline values: CDR1 SGHDN, CDR2 FVKESK. CDR3 length equals 13 residues. Trimming removed 4 bases at V and 3 bases at J, with 9 bases between. The CDR3 DNA reads as TGTGCCAGCAGCCTGCCTCACCACTATGGCTACACCTTC. Protein sequence: CASSLPHHYGYTF. Full variable domain (outside the CDR3, taken from reference TRBV14 and TRBJ1-2): EAGVTQFPSHSVIEKGQTVTLRCDPISGHDNLYWYRRVMGKEIKFLLHFVKESKQDESGMPNNRFLAERTGGTYSTLKVQPAELEDSGVYFCASSLPHHYGYTFGSGTRLTVV.